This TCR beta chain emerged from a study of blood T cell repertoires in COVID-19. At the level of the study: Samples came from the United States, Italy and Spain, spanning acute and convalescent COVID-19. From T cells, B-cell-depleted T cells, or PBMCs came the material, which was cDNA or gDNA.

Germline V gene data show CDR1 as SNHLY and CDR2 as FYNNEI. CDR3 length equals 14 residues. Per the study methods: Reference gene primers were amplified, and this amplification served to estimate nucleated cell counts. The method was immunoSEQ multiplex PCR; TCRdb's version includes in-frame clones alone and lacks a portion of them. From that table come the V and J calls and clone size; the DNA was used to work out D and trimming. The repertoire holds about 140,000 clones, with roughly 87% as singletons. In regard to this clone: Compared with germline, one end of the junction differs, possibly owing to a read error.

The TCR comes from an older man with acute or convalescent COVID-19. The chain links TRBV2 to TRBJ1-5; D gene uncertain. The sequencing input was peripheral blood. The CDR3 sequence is CSSQREAGNQPQHF. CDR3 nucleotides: TGCTCCAGTCAGAGGGAAGCGGGCAATCAGCCCCAGCATTTT.